This T cell receptor (beta chain) was found in a study of response to subunit inactivated influenza vaccine. This CDR3 is built from 14 residues. Germline values: CDR1 LNHNV, CDR2 YYDKDF (reference sequence). With 6 bases removed from V and 7 bases from J, the gap between germline ends came to 13 bases. This clonotype has just a few counts. Antigen specificity is unknown. General study points: The study's authors posited that every seasonal influenza vaccination enlists few new T cells.

TCRdb reprocessed the RT-PCR reads with MiXCR, giving one entry per CDR3 protein. This table has roughly 520,000 distinct CDR3 sequences, 25% appearing once. The specimen was CD4+ T cells sorted from PBMCs, collected 5 days after vaccination. The receptor was isolated from a man in his fifties or sixties who received an inactivated influenza vaccine. This chain connects TRBV15 to TRBJ1-6; a weak D match, TRBD1 (6 bases). CDR3 DNA sequence: TGTGCCACCAGAGACCGGGGGCAAAATTCACCCCTCCACTTT. It yields the protein CATRDRGQNSPLHF. Combining the CDR3 with reference TRBV15 and TRBJ1-6 gives the whole variable domain DAMVIQNPRYQVTQFGKPVTLSCSQTLNHNVMYWYQQKSSQAPKLLFHYYDKDFNNEADTPDNFQSRRPNTSFCFLDIRSPGLGDTAMYLCATRDRGQNSPLHFGNGTRLTVT.